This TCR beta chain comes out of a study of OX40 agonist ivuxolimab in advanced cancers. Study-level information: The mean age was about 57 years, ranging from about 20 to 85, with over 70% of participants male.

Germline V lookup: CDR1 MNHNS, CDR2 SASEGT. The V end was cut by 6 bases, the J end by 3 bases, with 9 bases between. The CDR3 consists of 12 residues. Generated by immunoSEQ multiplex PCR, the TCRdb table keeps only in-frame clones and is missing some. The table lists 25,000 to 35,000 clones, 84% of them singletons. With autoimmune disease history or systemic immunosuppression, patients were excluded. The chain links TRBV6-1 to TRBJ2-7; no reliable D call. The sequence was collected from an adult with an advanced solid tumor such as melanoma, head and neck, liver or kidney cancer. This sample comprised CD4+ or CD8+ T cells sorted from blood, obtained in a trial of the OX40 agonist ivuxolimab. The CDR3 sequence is CASRTGHYEQYF. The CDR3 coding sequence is TGTGCCAGCAGGACGGGCCACTACGAGCAGTACTTC.